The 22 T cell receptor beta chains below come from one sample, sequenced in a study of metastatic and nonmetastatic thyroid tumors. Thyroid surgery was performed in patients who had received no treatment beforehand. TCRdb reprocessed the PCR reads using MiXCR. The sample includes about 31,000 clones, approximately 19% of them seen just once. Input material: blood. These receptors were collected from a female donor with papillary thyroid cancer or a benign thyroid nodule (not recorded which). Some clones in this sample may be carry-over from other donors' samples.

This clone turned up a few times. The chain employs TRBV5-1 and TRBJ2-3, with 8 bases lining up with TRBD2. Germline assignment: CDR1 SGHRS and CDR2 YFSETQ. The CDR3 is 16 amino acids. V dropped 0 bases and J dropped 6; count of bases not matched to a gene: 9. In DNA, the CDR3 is TGCGCCAGCAGCTTGGAGGTCAGCGGGGGTAGGGATACGCAGTATTTT. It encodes CASSLEVSGGRDTQYF.

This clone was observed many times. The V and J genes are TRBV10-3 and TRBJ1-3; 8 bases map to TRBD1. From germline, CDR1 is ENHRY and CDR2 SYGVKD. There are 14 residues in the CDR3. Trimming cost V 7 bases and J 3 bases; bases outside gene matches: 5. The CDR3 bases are TGTGCCATCACTCCAGGGGGCTATGGAAACACCATATATTTT. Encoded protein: CAITPGGYGNTIYF.

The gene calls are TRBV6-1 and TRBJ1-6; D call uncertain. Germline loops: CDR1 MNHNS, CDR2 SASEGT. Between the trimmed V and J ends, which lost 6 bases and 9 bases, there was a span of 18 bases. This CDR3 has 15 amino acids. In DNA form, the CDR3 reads TGTGCCAGCAGAGCGACCATTTCGTCGTTTTCACCCCTCCACTTT. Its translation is CASRATISSFSPLHF.

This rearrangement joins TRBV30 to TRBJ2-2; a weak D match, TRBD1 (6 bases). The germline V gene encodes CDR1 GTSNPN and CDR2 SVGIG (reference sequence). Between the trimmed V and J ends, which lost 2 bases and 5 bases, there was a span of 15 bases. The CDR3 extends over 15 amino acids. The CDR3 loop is CAWSIQGSQTGELFF. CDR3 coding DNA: TGTGCCTGGAGTATTCAGGGGAGTCAAACCGGGGAGCTGTTTTTT.

The CDR3 DNA is TGTGCCAGCAGCCCGTTTACGGGTGGTACGCAGTATTTT. It encodes CASSPFTGGTQYF. The chain links TRBV11-3 to TRBJ2-3; D gene uncertain. Between the trimmed V and J ends, which lost 5 bases and 8 bases, there was a span of 14 bases. Per the germline V gene, CDR1 is SGHNT and CDR2 is YENEEA. The CDR3 is made up of 13 amino acids.

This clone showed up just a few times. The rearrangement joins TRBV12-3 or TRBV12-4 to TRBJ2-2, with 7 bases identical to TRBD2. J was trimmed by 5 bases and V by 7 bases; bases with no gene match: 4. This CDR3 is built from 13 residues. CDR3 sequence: CASTWGGTGELFF. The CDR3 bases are TGTGCCAGCACCTGGGGGGGGACCGGGGAGCTGTTTTTT.

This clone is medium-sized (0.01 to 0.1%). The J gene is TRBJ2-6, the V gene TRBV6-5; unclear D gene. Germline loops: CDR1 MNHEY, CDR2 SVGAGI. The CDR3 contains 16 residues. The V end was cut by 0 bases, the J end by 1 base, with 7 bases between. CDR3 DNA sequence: TGTGCCAGCAGTTACTCGTTTCCGTCTGGGGCCAACGTCCTGACTTTC. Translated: CASSYSFPSGANVLTF.

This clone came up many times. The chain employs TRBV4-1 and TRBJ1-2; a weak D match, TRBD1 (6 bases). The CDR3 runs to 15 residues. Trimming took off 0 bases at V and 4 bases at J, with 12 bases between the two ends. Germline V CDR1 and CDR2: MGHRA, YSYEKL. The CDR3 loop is CASSQDYRVSYGYTF. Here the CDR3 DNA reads TGCGCCAGCAGCCAAGATTACAGGGTTAGCTATGGCTACACCTTC.

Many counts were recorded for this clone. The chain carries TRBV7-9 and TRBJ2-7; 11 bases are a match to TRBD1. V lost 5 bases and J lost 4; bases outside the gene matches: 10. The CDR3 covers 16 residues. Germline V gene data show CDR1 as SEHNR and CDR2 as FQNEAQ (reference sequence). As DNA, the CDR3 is TGTGCCAGCAGCGGCGGACAGGGGGCAGGCAATTACGAGCAGTACTTC. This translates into CASSGGQGAGNYEQYF.

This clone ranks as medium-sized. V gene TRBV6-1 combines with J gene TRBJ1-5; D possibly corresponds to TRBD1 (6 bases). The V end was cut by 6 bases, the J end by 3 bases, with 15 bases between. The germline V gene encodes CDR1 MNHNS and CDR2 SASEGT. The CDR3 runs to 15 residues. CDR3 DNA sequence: TGTGCCAGCAGAGAGGGGGGGAGGAACAATCAGCCCCAGCATTTT. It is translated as CASREGGRNNQPQHF.

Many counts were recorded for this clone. CDR3 DNA: TGTGCCAGCAGCGCCGGCGGGTCTAACTATGGCTACACCTTC. It encodes CASSAGGSNYGYTF. The V call is TRBV9, the J call TRBJ1-2; the D is unclear. The CDR3 has 14 amino acids. The germline V and J ends were trimmed by 3 bases and 0 bases, with 9 bases remaining between them. CDR1 SGDLS and CDR2 YYNGEE come from the germline V gene.

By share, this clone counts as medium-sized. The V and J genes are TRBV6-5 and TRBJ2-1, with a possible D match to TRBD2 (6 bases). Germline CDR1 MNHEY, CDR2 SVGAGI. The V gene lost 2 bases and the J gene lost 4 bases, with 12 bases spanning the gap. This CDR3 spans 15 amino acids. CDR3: CASSYRGLSYNEQFF. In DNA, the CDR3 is TGTGCCAGCAGTTACAGGGGACTCTCTTACAATGAGCAGTTCTTC.

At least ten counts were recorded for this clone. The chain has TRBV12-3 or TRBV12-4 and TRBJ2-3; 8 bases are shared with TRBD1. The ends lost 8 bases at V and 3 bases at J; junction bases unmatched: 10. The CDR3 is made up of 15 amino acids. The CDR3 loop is CASSLTGGGTDTQYF. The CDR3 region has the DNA TGTGCCAGCTCCCTTACAGGGGGAGGAACAGATACGCAGTATTTT.

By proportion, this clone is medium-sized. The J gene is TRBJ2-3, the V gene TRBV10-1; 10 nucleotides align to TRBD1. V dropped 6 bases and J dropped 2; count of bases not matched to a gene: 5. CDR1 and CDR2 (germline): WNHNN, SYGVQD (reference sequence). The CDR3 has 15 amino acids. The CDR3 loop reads CASSAGTGDTDTQYF. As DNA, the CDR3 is TGCGCCAGCAGCGCCGGGACAGGGGACACAGATACGCAGTATTTT.

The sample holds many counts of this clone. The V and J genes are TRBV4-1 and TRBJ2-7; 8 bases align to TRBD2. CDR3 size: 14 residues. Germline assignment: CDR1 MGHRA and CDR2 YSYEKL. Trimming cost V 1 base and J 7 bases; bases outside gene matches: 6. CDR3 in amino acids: CASSQAPPGGEQYF. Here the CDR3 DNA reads TGCGCCAGCAGCCAAGCTCCCCCGGGAGGGGAGCAGTACTTC.

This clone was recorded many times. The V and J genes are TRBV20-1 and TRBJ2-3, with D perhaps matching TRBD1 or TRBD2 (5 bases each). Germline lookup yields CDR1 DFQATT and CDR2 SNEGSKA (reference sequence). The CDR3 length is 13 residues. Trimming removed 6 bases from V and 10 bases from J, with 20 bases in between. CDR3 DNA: TGCAGTGCAGACCCGGGACCTCAGAGGGCGCAGTATTTT. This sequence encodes CSADPGPQRAQYF.

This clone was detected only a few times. The CDR3 DNA is TGTGCCAGCAGGCCCCTGACAGGGGGTTCTACTGGCTACACCTTC. Protein product: CASRPLTGGSTGYTF. This chain joins TRBV6-1 and TRBJ1-2, with 9 nucleotides matching TRBD1. This CDR3 region has 15 residues. Germline V lookup: CDR1 MNHNS, CDR2 SASEGT. The trim removed 6 bases at V and 7 bases at J, leaving 12 bases unmatched.

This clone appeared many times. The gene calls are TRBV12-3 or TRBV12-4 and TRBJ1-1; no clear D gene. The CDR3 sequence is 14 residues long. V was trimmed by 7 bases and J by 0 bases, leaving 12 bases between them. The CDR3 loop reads CASNKLAVNTEAFF. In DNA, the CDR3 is TGTGCCAGCAACAAACTGGCGGTGAACACTGAAGCTTTCTTT.

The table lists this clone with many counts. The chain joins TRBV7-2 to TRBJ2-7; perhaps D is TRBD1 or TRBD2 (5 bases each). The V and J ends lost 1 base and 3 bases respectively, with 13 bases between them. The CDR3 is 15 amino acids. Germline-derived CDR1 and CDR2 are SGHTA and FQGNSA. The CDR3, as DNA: TGTGCCAGCAGCTTAGTACTTCCAGGGAGCTACGAGCAGTACTTC. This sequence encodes CASSLVLPGSYEQYF.

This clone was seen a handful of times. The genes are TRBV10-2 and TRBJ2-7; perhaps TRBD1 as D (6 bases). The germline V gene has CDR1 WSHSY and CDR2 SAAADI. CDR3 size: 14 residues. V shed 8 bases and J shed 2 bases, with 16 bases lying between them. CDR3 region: CASGPGPGAYEQYF. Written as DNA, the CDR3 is TGCGCCAGCGGCCCCGGGCCAGGGGCCTACGAGCAGTACTTC.

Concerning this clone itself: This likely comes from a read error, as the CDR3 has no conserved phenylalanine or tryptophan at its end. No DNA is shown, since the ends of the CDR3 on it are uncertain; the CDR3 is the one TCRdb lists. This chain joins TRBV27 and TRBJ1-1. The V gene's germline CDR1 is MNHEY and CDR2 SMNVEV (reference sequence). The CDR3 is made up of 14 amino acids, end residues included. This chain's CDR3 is CASSFGGMNTEALV.

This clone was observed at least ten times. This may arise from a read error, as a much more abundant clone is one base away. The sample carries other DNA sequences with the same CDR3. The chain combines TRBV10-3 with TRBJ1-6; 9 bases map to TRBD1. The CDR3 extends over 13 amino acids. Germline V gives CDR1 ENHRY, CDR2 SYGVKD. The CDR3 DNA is TGTGCCACCGTCGACAGGGGGAATTCGCCCCTCCACTTT. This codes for CATVDRGNSPLHF.